This T cell receptor beta chain appears in the sequencing data of a study of blood T cell repertoires in COVID-19. Study overall: Whether acute or convalescent, the COVID-19 samples came from the United States, Italy and Spain.

The germline gives CDR1 SGHTA, CDR2 FQGNSA. The CDR3 runs to 16 residues. Trimming removed 5 bases from V and 2 bases from J, with 16 bases in between. Method: immunoSEQ multiplex PCR; TCRdb's copy keeps in-frame clones and lacks some. The sample records roughly 6,200 clones, over 70% being singletons. This chain joins TRBV7-2 and TRBJ1-5; D might be TRBD1 (6 bases). What was sequenced was peripheral blood. This clonotype was sampled from a man aged 55-75 years with acute or convalescent COVID-19. CDR3 sequence: CASSPRGGAGNQPQHF. The DNA for the CDR3 is TGTGCCAGCAGCCCTAGGGGGGGGGCTGGCAATCAGCCCCAGCATTTT.